One sample yielded the 25 T cell receptor beta chains listed below, sequenced in a study of blood T cells in healthy people across ages. The second PCR ran 7 to 11 cycles with a sample-barcoded 5' primer and J-beta primers. Each CDR3 protein is one row after TCRdb ran MiXCR on the 5' RACE reads. The sample carries about a million distinct CDR3 sequences, roughly two fifths recorded once. Sample: blood. The receptors originated from a man younger than 35 in good health.

The chain couples TRBV15 to TRBJ1-5; no definite D call. V lost 8 bases to trimming and J lost 1 base, with 18 bases between them. This CDR3 comprises 16 residues. In germline, CDR1 is LNHNV, CDR2 YYDKDF (reference sequence). The CDR3 region is CATAQEGPFSNQPQHF. The DNA of the CDR3 is TGTGCCACCGCTCAGGAAGGTCCTTTCAGCAATCAGCCCCAGCATTTT.

J is TRBJ1-2 and V is TRBV25-1, with TRBD1 matching 8 bases. The CDR3 runs to 14 residues. The ends lost 6 bases at V and 9 bases at J; junction bases unmatched: 12. CDR1 is MGHDK, CDR2 SYGVNS, per germline. CDR3 coding DNA: TGTGCCAGCAGCGTGGGACAGGTCTGGAGAAGCTACACCTTC. Translation gives CASSVGQVWRSYTF.

The chain recombines TRBV29-1 with TRBJ2-3; D might be TRBD1 or TRBD2, each matching 5 bases. Germline V gene lookup returns CDR1 SQVTM and CDR2 ANQGSEA. The V end lost 4 bases, the J end lost 2 bases, and 10 bases lay between the germline ends. The CDR3 runs 13 residues. CDR3 DNA: TGCAGCGTTGGACGGGGCCTCACAGATACGCAGTATTTT. This translates into CSVGRGLTDTQYF.

The chain carries TRBV6-2 or TRBV6-3 and TRBJ2-1; TRBD1 or TRBD2 may be the D gene (5 bases each). The germline CDR1 and CDR2 sequences are MNHEY and SVGEGT. Between the trimmed V and J ends, which lost 2 bases and 8 bases, there was a span of 10 bases. The CDR3 consists of 13 residues. CDR3 in amino acids: CASSYGGPYEQFF. DNA of the CDR3: TGTGCCAGCAGTTACGGGGGACCGTATGAGCAGTTCTTC.

The chain employs TRBV5-4 and TRBJ2-1, with D possibly TRBD2 on 5 matching bases. CDR1 and CDR2 (germline): SGHNT, YYREEE (reference sequence). Trimming shortened V by 4 bases and J by 5 bases, and 10 bases separated the two germline ends. This CDR3 is 13 amino acids long. CDR3 bases: TGTGCCAGCAGCGGGGTCGGGAACAATGAGCAGTTCTTC. Protein: CASSGVGNNEQFF.

This clonotype showed up just a few times. Written as DNA, the CDR3 is TGTGCCAGCACCTTGACTAGCGGGGCTGGTGAGCAGTTCTTC. This gives the protein CASTLTSGAGEQFF. The rearrangement links TRBV6-6 to TRBJ2-1; 11 bases are shared with TRBD2. With 7 bases clipped from V and 9 bases from J, the junction kept 8 bases outside the gene matches. Germline V gives CDR1 MNHNY, CDR2 SVGAGI (reference sequence). CDR3 length: 14 amino acids.

V and J are TRBV20-1 and TRBJ2-1; the D gene is possibly TRBD1 (6 bases). Trimming cost V 6 bases and J 5 bases, with 23 bases left between them. Germline V gene sequence: CDR1 DFQATT, CDR2 SNEGSKA (reference sequence). This CDR3 has 16 amino acids. CDR3 residues: CSADNPSGTRHNEQFF. Written as DNA, the CDR3 is TGCAGTGCCGATAATCCTTCCGGGACAAGACACAATGAGCAGTTCTTC.

This clonotype has only a few counts. The DNA of the CDR3 is TGTGCCAGCAGCCAAGGGGATGGCGATACGCAGTATTTT. This encodes CASSQGDGDTQYF. This chain connects TRBV3-1 to TRBJ2-3; D ambiguous. This CDR3 region has 13 residues. Germline CDR1 LGHDT, CDR2 YNNKEL (reference sequence). The germline V and J ends were trimmed by 1 base and 6 bases, with 8 bases remaining between them.

This clonotype appeared a few times. J is TRBJ1-5 and V is TRBV29-1, with D possibly being TRBD1 (5 bases). CDR1 is SQVTM, CDR2 ANQGSEA, per germline. V lost 2 bases to trimming and J lost 6 bases, with 11 bases between them. This CDR3 contains 13 residues. The CDR3 protein is CSVESGKGQPQHF. In DNA form, the CDR3 reads TGCAGCGTTGAATCAGGGAAAGGTCAGCCCCAGCATTTT. Full variable domain (remainder filled in from reference TRBV29-1 and TRBJ1-5): SAVISQKPSRDICQRGTSLTIQCQVDSQVTMMFWYRQQPGQSLTLIATANQGSEATYESGFVIDKFPISRPNLTFSTLTVSNMSPEDSSIYLCSVESGKGQPQHFGDGTRLSIL.

This clonotype was detected only a few times. The chain uses TRBV7-9 and TRBJ1-1; 9 bases agree with TRBD1. V was pared by 5 bases and J by 4 bases, with 11 bases of the junction left unmatched. Germline assignment: CDR1 SEHNR and CDR2 FQNEAQ (reference sequence). This CDR3 region has 16 residues. The CDR3 protein is CASSQTGGKLATEAFF. CDR3 sequence (DNA): TGTGCCAGCAGCCAGACAGGGGGTAAATTGGCCACTGAAGCTTTCTTT.

This chain joins TRBV4-3 and TRBJ1-4, with 9 positions matching TRBD1. The germline V gene has CDR1 LGHNA and CDR2 YSLEER. The CDR3 runs 15 residues. With 2 bases clipped from V and 7 bases from J, the junction kept 5 bases outside the gene matches. The CDR3 DNA reads TGCGCCAGCAGCCAATCCGGGACAGGGATTGAAAAACTGTTTTTT. Amino acid sequence: CASSQSGTGIEKLFF.

This chain links TRBV7-8 with TRBJ1-1; D ambiguous. The germline V gene encodes CDR1 SGHVS and CDR2 FQNEAQ. This CDR3 has 15 amino acids. V was cut by 2 bases and J by 5 bases, with 15 bases left in between. CDR3 bases: TGTGCCAGCAGCTTACCGGCTCAAACGGGGACTGAAGCTTTCTTT. Translated, it gives CASSLPAQTGTEAFF.

In regard to this clonotype: Being one base from a much bigger clone, this may be a read error. This chain uses TRBV20-1 with TRBJ2-5, with 8 bases aligning to TRBD1. The CDR3 runs 14 residues. CDR1 DFQATT and CDR2 SNEGSKA come from the germline V gene (reference sequence). J lost 5 bases, V lost 3 bases, and 8 bases had no gene match. The CDR3: CSASDRTGYETQYF. Written as DNA, the CDR3 is TGCAGTGCTAGTGACAGGACAGGGTACGAGACCCAGTACTTC.

The V and J genes are TRBV6-2 or TRBV6-3 and TRBJ2-7, with TRBD1 matching over 7 bases. This CDR3 is built from 16 residues. Per the germline V gene, CDR1 is MNHEY and CDR2 is SVGEGT. The V and J ends lost 6 bases and 4 bases, in that order; junction bases with no gene match: 15. The CDR3 sequence: CASSPPRTGEFYEQYF. The CDR3 DNA sequence: TGTGCCAGCAGCCCCCCCCGGACAGGTGAGTTTTACGAGCAGTACTTC.

The rearrangement joins TRBV7-2 to TRBJ2-3; D unclear. V dropped 5 bases and J dropped 8 bases, with 14 bases sitting between them. Germline assignment: CDR1 SGHTA and CDR2 FQGNSA. The CDR3 has 13 residues. CDR3 loop: CASSVEYSGTQYF. DNA of the CDR3: TGTGCCAGCAGCGTGGAGTACTCAGGTACGCAGTATTTT.

J is TRBJ2-3 and V is TRBV21-1; TRBD1 is the table's D call and was not checked against the DNA. TRBV21-1 corresponds to a pseudogene. This CDR3 comprises 18 residues. The CDR3 DNA reads as TGTGCCAGCAGCAAAGCGCGTTGGCAGGAGTATCCTGTAGATACGCAGTATTTT. Translated, it gives CASSKARWQEYPVDTQYF.

This clonotype was detected once. The chain employs TRBV6-1 and TRBJ2-3, with 8 bases fitting TRBD2. The CDR3 runs 15 residues. Germline V gene lookup returns CDR1 MNHNS and CDR2 SASEGT. Trimming at V came to 4 bases and at J to 3 bases, leaving 6 bases not matched to a gene. The CDR3 DNA follows: TGTGCCAGCAGTGCATCACCGGGAGGGACAGATACGCAGTATTTT. Amino acid sequence: CASSASPGGTDTQYF.

The chain recombines TRBV4-1 with TRBJ2-1; D possibly corresponds to TRBD2 (6 bases). V was cut by 1 base and J by 7 bases, with 17 bases left in between. Per the germline V gene, CDR1 is MGHRA and CDR2 is YSYEKL. This CDR3 is 16 amino acids long. The CDR3 protein is CASSQVRASGRNEQFF. CDR3 sequence (DNA): TGCGCCAGCAGCCAAGTTCGGGCAAGCGGGCGGAATGAGCAGTTCTTC.

This clonotype occurred a few times. The gene calls are TRBV7-2 and TRBJ2-1; TRBD2 matches 12 bases. V trimming: 1 base; J trimming: 10 bases; junction bases outside the gene matches: 5. The V gene's germline CDR1 is SGHTA and CDR2 FQGNSA. This CDR3 contains 15 residues. CDR3 in DNA: TGTGCCAGCAGCTTAGTTCTCGGACTAGCGGGGGAGCAGTTCTTC. As protein: CASSLVLGLAGEQFF. The whole variable domain, filled in from reference TRBV7-2 and TRBJ2-1, reads GAGVSQSPSNKVTEKGKDVELRCDPISGHTALYWYRQSLGQGLEFLIYFQGNSAPDKSGLPSDRFSAERTGGSVSTLTIQRTQQEDSAVYLCASSLVLGLAGEQFFGPGTRLTVL.

This clonotype was detected a few times. This rearrangement joins TRBV2 to TRBJ1-2; D is unclear. CDR3 size: 14 residues. The V end lost 4 bases, the J end lost 0 bases, and 9 bases lay between the germline ends. CDR1 SNHLY and CDR2 FYNNEI come from the germline V gene. The CDR3 coding sequence is TGTGCCAGCAGTGCAGTGCGATCTAACTATGGCTACACCTTC. Translation gives CASSAVRSNYGYTF. Full variable domain (missing parts from reference TRBV2 and TRBJ1-2): EPEVTQTPSHQVTQMGQEVILRCVPISNHLYFYWYRQILGQKVEFLVSFYNNEISEKSEIFDDQFSVERPDGSNFTLKIRSTKLEDSAMYFCASSAVRSNYGYTFGSGTRLTVV.

The chain employs TRBV10-3 and TRBJ1-1; D unclear. Germline lookup yields CDR1 ENHRY and CDR2 SYGVKD. V shed 6 bases and J shed 1 base, with 9 bases lying between them. The CDR3 runs 13 residues. The CDR3 region has the DNA TGTGCCATCAGGATCACCTCGAACACTGAAGCTTTCTTT. Protein product: CAIRITSNTEAFF.

The chain joins TRBV6-1 to TRBJ1-5, with D possibly being TRBD1 (6 bases). The CDR3 contains 15 residues. V dropped 0 bases and J dropped 3 bases, with 9 bases sitting between them. Per the germline V gene, CDR1 is MNHNS and CDR2 is SASEGT. The CDR3 loop is CASSEATGPNQPQHF. The CDR3 DNA reads TGTGCCAGCAGTGAAGCGACAGGACCCAATCAGCCCCAGCATTTT.

V usage is TRBV6-1 and J usage is TRBJ1-1; 8 nucleotides match TRBD1. This CDR3 comprises 15 residues. Germline V gives CDR1 MNHNS, CDR2 SASEGT. Trimming took 3 bases from V and 6 from J; bases not matched to a gene: 9. As DNA, the CDR3 is TGTGCCAGCAGTGACATGTCCCCAGGGGGCTCTGAAGCTTTCTTT. Its protein is CASSDMSPGGSEAFF.

This chain joins TRBV18 and TRBJ1-5, with no clear D. Between the trimmed V and J ends, which lost 1 base and 5 bases, there was a span of 6 bases. The CDR3 extends over 13 amino acids. Germline V CDR1 and CDR2: KGHSH, LQKENI. The CDR3 DNA follows: TGTGCCAGCTCACCACTGGCTGATCAGCCCCAGCATTTT. Its translation: CASSPLADQPQHF. The variable domain in full, completed from reference TRBV18 and TRBJ1-5, reads NAGVMQNPRHLVRRRGQEARLRCSPMKGHSHVYWYRQLPEEGLKFMVYLQKENIIDESGMPKERFSAEFPKEGPSILRIQQVVRGDSAAYFCASSPLADQPQHFGDGTRLSIL.

This clonotype showed up just a few times. The chain employs TRBV4-3 and TRBJ2-3; D might be TRBD1 or TRBD2, each matching 5 bases. The CDR3 loop spans 18 amino acids. Germline V gives CDR1 LGHNA, CDR2 YSLEER. Trimming cost V 0 bases and J 1 base, with 17 bases left between them. The CDR3 DNA sequence: TGCGCCAGCAGCCAAGAATCGCCGGGGCAGGGACGCACAGATACGCAGTATTTT. Translation gives CASSQESPGQGRTDTQYF.